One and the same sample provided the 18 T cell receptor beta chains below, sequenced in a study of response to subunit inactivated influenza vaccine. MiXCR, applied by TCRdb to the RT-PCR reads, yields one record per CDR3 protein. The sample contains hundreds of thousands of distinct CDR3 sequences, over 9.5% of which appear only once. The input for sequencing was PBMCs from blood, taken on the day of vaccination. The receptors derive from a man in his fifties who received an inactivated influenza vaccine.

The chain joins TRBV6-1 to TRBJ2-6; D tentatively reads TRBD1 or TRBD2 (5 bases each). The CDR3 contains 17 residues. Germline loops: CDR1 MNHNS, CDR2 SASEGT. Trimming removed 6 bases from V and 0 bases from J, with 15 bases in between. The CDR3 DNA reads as TGTGCCAGCAGATGGGGACGGACCATCTCTGGGGCCAACGTCCTGACTTTC. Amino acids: CASRWGRTISGANVLTF.

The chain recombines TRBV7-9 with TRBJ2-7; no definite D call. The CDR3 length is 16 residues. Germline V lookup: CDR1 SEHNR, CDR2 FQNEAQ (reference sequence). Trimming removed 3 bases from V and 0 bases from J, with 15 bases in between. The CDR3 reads CASSFTPGPSSYEQYF. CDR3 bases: TGTGCCAGCAGCTTCACACCCGGGCCGAGCTCCTACGAGCAGTACTTC.

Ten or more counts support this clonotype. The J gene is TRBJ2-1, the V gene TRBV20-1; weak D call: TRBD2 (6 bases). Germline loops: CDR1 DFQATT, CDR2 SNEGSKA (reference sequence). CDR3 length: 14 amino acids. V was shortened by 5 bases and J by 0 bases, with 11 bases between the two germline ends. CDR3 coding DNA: TGCAGTGCTCCGGGACTGGTCTCCTACAATGAGCAGTTCTTC. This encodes CSAPGLVSYNEQFF.

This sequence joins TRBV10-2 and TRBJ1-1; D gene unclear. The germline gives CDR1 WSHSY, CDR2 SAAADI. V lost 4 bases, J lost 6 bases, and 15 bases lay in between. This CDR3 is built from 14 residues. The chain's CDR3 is CASSGAGMKPEAFF. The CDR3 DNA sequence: TGCGCCAGCAGTGGGGCAGGTATGAAACCTGAAGCTTTCTTT.

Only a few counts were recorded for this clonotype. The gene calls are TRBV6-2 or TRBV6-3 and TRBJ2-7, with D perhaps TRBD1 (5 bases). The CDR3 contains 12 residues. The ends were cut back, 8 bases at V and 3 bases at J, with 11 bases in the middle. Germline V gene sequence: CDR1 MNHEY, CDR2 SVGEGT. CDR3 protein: CASRKGVYEQYF. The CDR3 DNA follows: TGTGCCAGCCGGAAAGGGGTCTACGAGCAGTACTTC.

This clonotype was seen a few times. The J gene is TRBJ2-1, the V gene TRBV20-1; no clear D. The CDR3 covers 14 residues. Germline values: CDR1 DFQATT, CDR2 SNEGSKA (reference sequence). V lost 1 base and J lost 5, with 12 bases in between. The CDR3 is CSARGSDQNNEQFF. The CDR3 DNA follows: TGCAGTGCTAGAGGTTCGGACCAAAACAATGAGCAGTTCTTC.

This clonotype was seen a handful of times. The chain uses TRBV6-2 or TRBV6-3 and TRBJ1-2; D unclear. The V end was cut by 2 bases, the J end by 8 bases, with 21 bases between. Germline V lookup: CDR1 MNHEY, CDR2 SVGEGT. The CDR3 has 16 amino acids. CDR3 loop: CASSYIRQWLLTGYTF. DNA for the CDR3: TGTGCCAGCAGTTACATCCGTCAGTGGTTATTAACGGGCTACACCTTC.

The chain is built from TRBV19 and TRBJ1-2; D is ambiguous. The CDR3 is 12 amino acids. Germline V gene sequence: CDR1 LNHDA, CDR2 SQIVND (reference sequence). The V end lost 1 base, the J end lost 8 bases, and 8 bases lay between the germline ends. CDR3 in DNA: TGTGCCAGTAGTATAGGGGAGATCGGCTACACCTTC. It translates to CASSIGEIGYTF.

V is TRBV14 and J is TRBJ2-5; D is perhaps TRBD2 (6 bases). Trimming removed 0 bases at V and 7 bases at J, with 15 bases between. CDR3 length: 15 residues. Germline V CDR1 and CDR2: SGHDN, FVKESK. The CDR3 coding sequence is TGTGCCAGCAGCCAAGACGTAGCGGTGTACTCGACCCAGTACTTC. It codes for CASSQDVAVYSTQYF.

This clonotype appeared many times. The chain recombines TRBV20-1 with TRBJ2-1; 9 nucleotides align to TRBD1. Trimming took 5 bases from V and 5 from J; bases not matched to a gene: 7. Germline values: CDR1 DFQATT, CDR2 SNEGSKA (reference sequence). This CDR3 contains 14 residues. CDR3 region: CSAHDRGWNNEQFF. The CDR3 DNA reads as TGCAGTGCTCACGACAGGGGGTGGAACAATGAGCAGTTCTTC.

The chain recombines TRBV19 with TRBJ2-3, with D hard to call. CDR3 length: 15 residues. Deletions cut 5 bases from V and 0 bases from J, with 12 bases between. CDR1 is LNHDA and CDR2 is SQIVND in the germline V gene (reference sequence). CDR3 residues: CASSADGSSTDTQYF. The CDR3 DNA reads TGTGCCAGTAGTGCGGACGGATCTAGCACAGATACGCAGTATTTT.

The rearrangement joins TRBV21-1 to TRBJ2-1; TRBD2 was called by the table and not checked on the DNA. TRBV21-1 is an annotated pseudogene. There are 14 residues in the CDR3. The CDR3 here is CASSEAGGTNEQFF. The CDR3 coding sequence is TGTGCCAGCAGCGAAGCGGGAGGTACCAATGAGCAGTTCTTC.

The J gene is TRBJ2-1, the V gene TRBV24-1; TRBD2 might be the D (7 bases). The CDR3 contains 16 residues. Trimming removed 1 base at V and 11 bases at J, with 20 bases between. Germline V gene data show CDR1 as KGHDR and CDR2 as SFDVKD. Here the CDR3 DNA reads TGTGCCACCAGTGATTTCCAGCGGGGAGGGGGGACACAGCAGTTCTTC. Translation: CATSDFQRGGGTQQFF.

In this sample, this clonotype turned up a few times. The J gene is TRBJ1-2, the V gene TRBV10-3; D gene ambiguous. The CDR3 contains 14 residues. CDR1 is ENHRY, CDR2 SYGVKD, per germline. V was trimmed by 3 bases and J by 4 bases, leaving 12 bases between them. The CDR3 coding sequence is TGTGCCATCAGTGAACCAAGGACCTTCTATGGCTACACCTTC. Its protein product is CAISEPRTFYGYTF.

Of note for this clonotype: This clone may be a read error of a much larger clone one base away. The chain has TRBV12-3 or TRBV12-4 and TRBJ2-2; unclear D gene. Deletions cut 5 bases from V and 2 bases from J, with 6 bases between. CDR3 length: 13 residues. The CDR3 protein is CASSTYNTGELFF. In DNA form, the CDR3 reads TGTGCCAGCAGTACTTACAACACCGGGGAGCTGTTTTTT.

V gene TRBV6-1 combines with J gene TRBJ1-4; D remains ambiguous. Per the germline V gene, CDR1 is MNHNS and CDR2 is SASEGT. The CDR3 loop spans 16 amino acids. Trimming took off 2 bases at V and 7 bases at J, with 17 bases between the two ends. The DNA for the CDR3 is TGTGCCAGCAGTGAATTTCAGCCCTCGTCGGGTGAAAAACTGTTTTTT. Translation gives CASSEFQPSSGEKLFF.

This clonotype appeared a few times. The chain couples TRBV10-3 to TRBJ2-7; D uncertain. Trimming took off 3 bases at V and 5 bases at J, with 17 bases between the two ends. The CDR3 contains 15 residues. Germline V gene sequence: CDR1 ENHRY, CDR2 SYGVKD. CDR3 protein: CAISDSLLPSDEQYF. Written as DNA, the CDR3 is TGTGCCATCAGTGATAGTTTGCTACCGTCTGACGAGCAGTACTTC.

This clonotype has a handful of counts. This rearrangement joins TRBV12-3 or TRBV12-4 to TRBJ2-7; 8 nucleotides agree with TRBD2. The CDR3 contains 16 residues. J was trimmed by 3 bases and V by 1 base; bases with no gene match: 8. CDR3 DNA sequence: TGTGCCAGCAGTTTAGAGGGCCTAGCGGGCTTCTACGAGCAGTACTTC. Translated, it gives CASSLEGLAGFYEQYF.